The 15 T cell receptor beta chains below all came from one sample that was sequenced in a study of blood T cell repertoires in COVID-19. Sequencing used immunoSEQ multiplex PCR; TCRdb keeps in-frame clones, though not all of them. Among 250,000 or so clones, approximately 82% were seen once, and the ten largest hold around 2%. Sequencing used peripheral blood. The source of these receptors is a woman older than 75 with acute or convalescent COVID-19.

This chain uses TRBV24-1 with TRBJ1-4, with TRBD1 identical over 8 bases. With V trimmed by 3 bases and J by 8 bases, 16 bases remained unmatched. This CDR3 region has 18 residues. The germline V gene encodes CDR1 KGHDR and CDR2 SFDVKD. The CDR3 region has the DNA TGTGCCACCAGTGATGCCCAGGGGGCGCGAGTGGTAAAGGAAAAACTGTTTTTT. It specifies CATSDAQGARVVKEKLFF.

V and J are TRBV30 and TRBJ2-1, with 7 bases identical to TRBD2. CDR1 and CDR2 from the germline V gene are GTSNPN and SVGIG (reference sequence). The CDR3 is 13 residues long. V was pared by 2 bases and J by 12 bases, with 10 bases of the junction left unmatched. CDR3 in DNA: TGTGCCTGGAGTCGAGGGACTACCAGCGGGCAGTTCTTC. This translates into CAWSRGTTSGQFF.

V gene TRBV7-9 combines with J gene TRBJ2-1; 9 bases agree with TRBD1. The CDR3 runs to 15 residues. Germline loops: CDR1 SEHNR, CDR2 FQNEAQ (reference sequence). V trimming: 2 bases; J trimming: 3 bases; junction bases outside the gene matches: 2. CDR3: CASSLRDRDYNEQFF. Written as DNA, the CDR3 is TGTGCCAGCAGCTTACGGGACAGGGACTACAATGAGCAGTTCTTC.

A few counts support this clone. The chain combines TRBV4-3 with TRBJ1-2; 7 nucleotides line up with TRBD1. CDR1 is LGHNA, CDR2 YSLEER, per germline. V lost 1 base to trimming and J lost 5 bases; unmatched junction nucleotides: 4. The CDR3 has 14 amino acids. The CDR3, as DNA: TGCGCCAGCAGCCAAGGGACAGGCGGATATGGCTACACCTTC. This gives the protein CASSQGTGGYGYTF.

The chain recombines TRBV11-1 with TRBJ2-3; 7 nucleotides align to TRBD1. The germline gives CDR1 SGHAT, CDR2 FQDESV (reference sequence). CDR3 length: 15 residues. V lost 7 bases, J lost 4 bases, and 11 bases stayed unmatched. The CDR3 sequence is CASNDRVETSDTQYF. DNA for the CDR3: TGTGCCAGCAACGACAGGGTGGAGACTTCAGATACGCAGTATTTT.

The CDR3: CASSQGLAGGLIQETQYF. The CDR3 region has the DNA TGTGCCAGCAGCCAGGGACTAGCGGGGGGGTTGATCCAAGAGACCCAGTACTTC. V and J are TRBV7-6 and TRBJ2-5, with 16 nucleotides matching TRBD2. J gave up 1 base and V 5 bases, and 7 bases lay outside the gene matches. CDR3 length equals 18 residues. Germline loops: CDR1 SGHVS, CDR2 FNYEAQ.

This clone occurred a few times. J is TRBJ1-5 and V is TRBV4-1; 7 positions agree with TRBD1. The CDR3 has 21 residues. Germline loops: CDR1 MGHRA, CDR2 YSYEKL. V lost 1 base, J lost 2 bases, and 20 bases stayed unmatched. The CDR3 is CASSQVFVTGEITAGNQPQHF. The CDR3 DNA reads TGCGCCAGCAGCCAAGTTTTTGTTACAGGGGAGATTACGGCAGGCAATCAGCCCCAGCATTTT.

J is TRBJ2-5 and V is TRBV19; D perhaps matches TRBD1 (7 bases). Trimming left V 2 bases short and J 5 bases short, with 15 bases between. From germline, CDR1 is LNHDA and CDR2 SQIVND (reference sequence). This CDR3 contains 15 residues. CDR3 sequence: CASSIYQGGRETQYF. CDR3 coding DNA: TGTGCCAGTAGTATATATCAGGGGGGTCGTGAGACCCAGTACTTC.

The genes are TRBV7-9 and TRBJ1-2; D is unclear. Looked up from germline, CDR1 is SEHNR and CDR2 is FQNEAQ (reference sequence). The CDR3 loop spans 14 amino acids. V shed 3 bases and J shed 4 bases, with 12 bases lying between them. CDR3 DNA: TGTGCCAGCAGCTTCGACACCGTGGTCTATGGCTACACCTTC. The encoded protein is CASSFDTVVYGYTF.

The chain employs TRBV5-1 and TRBJ2-5; the D gene is possibly TRBD2 (5 bases). V lost 1 base and J 3 bases, leaving 13 bases between the germline ends. The CDR3 length is 15 residues. The germline gives CDR1 SGHRS, CDR2 YFSETQ. This CDR3 is CASSLLPAREETQYF. The CDR3 coding sequence is TGCGCCAGCAGCTTGTTACCCGCGCGGGAAGAGACCCAGTACTTC.

The chain links TRBV9 to TRBJ2-2; D is perhaps TRBD2 (6 bases). The CDR3 extends over 15 amino acids. Trimming took off 3 bases at V and 5 bases at J, with 14 bases between the two ends. Germline CDR1 reads SGDLS; CDR2 reads YYNGEE. The CDR3 here is CASSEIRGGTGELFF. Here the CDR3 DNA reads TGTGCCAGCAGCGAGATCCGGGGAGGAACCGGGGAGCTGTTTTTT.

The J gene is TRBJ1-5, the V gene TRBV28, with a possible D match to TRBD1 (5 bases). V was trimmed by 1 base and J by 10 bases, leaving 11 bases between them. The CDR3 runs to 13 residues. Germline CDR1 is MDHEN and CDR2 is SYDVKM. CDR3 amino acids: CASSLLTGEPQHF. The CDR3 DNA is TGTGCCAGCAGTTTATTAACAGGTGAACCCCAGCATTTT.

As DNA, the CDR3 is TGCGCCAGCAGCCAAGATCCCCGGTATAATTCACCCCTCCACTTT. This translates into CASSQDPRYNSPLHF. The V gene is TRBV4-3, the J gene TRBJ1-6; the D is unclear. Deletions cut 0 bases from V and 4 bases from J, with 7 bases between. Germline V gene sequence: CDR1 LGHNA, CDR2 YSLEER. This CDR3 contains 15 residues.

A single count supports this clone. The chain joins TRBV5-5 to TRBJ2-3; 8 nucleotides align to TRBD2. The CDR3 totals 16 residues. CDR1 and CDR2 from the germline V gene are SGHKS and YYEKEE (reference sequence). V trimming: 5 bases; J trimming: 4 bases; junction bases outside the gene matches: 12. The CDR3 DNA reads TGTGCCAGCAGTACCGGACCCGCCGGGGGGGCAGATACGCAGTATTTT. Protein product: CASSTGPAGGADTQYF.

In its sample, this clone was seen a few times. V usage is TRBV7-8 and J usage is TRBJ1-1; 7 bases agree with TRBD1. The ends lost 1 base at V and 5 bases at J; junction bases unmatched: 10. CDR3 length: 16 residues. The germline gives CDR1 SGHVS, CDR2 FQNEAQ. In DNA form, the CDR3 reads TGTGCCAGCAGCTTAGGTGCCCGGACAGGAGGGACTGAAGCTTTCTTT. It encodes CASSLGARTGGTEAFF.